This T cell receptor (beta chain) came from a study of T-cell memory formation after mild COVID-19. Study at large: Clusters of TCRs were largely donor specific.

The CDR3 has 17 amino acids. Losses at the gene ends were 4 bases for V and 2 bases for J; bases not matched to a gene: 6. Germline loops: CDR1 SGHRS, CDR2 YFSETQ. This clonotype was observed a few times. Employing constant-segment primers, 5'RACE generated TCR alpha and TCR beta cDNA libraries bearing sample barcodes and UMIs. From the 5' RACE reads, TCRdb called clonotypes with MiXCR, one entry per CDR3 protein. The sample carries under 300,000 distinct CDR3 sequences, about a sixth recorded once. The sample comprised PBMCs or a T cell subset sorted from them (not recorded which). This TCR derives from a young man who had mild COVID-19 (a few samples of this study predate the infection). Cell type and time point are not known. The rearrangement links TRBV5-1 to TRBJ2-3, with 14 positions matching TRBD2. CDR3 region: CASSLGLAGAYTDTQYF. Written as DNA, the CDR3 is TGCGCCAGCAGCCTGGGACTAGCGGGGGCCTACACAGATACGCAGTATTTT.